This T cell receptor beta chain was profiled in a study of cytomegalovirus exposure and HLA in healthy donors. The V gene's germline CDR1 is SGHNT and CDR2 YYREEE (reference sequence). Unmatched junction bases numbered 6, after V lost 4 bases and J lost 5 bases. The length of the CDR3 is 14 residues. 13 Jbeta primers and 60 Vbeta primers were used for the PCR. Original methodology: There were about 80 million unique TCR beta chains by a later count, and some 11 million of them were shared. Clones were read by immunoSEQ multiplex PCR, and TCRdb kept only the in-frame ones, dropping some. D and trimming were read from the DNA, whereas the V and J calls and clone size are those reported in that table. In the table there are about 89,000 clones, roughly 80% of which are singletons.

The V and J genes are TRBV5-4 and TRBJ2-7; 10 bases align to TRBD2. The TCR originated in a man aged 30 to 39 in good health and CMV-seronegative. The sample taken for sequencing was PBMCs. The CDR3 reads CASSPAGGRDEQYF. CDR3 coding DNA: TGTGCCAGCAGCCCAGCGGGAGGGCGGGACGAGCAGTACTTC.